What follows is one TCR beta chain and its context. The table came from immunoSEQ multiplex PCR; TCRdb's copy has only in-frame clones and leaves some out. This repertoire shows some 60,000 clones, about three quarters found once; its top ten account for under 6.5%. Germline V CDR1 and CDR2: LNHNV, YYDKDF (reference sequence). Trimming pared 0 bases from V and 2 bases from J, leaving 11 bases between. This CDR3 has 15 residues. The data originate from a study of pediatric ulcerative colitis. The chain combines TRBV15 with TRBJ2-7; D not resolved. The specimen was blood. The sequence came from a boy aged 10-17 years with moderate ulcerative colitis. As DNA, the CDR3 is TGTGCCACCAGCAGAGATTTTAAACAGACCTACGAGCAGTACTTC. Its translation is CATSRDFKQTYEQYF.